Below are 4 T cell receptor beta chains sequenced from a single sample in a study of shared clonotypes between healthy human individuals. Only in-frame clones appear in the TCRdb table, and some are missing; sequencing was by immunoSEQ multiplex PCR. In the table there are about 820,000 clones, 92% of which are singletons. CD45RO-negative CD8 cells positively selected for CCR7 made up the naive population, which excluded terminally differentiated effector memory CD45RA+ cells. Material: naive CD8+ T cells sorted from blood. The receptors were sampled from a man younger than 40 in good health.

The chain is built from TRBV15 and TRBJ2-1, with D perhaps TRBD2 (7 bases). This CDR3 region has 16 residues. V was cut by 0 bases and J by 3 bases, with 12 bases left in between. CDR1 LNHNV and CDR2 YYDKDF come from the germline V gene (reference sequence). CDR3 in amino acids: CATSRDGGGGYNEQFF. DNA for the CDR3: TGTGCCACCAGCAGAGATGGGGGAGGGGGCTACAATGAGCAGTTCTTC.

V is TRBV28 and J is TRBJ1-5; TRBD1 matches at 7 bases. The germline V gene has CDR1 MDHEN and CDR2 SYDVKM. The CDR3 is 15 residues long. Trimming cost V 3 bases and J 4 bases; bases outside gene matches: 6. DNA of the CDR3: TGTGCCAGCAGTTTGACAGGGCTTGGGAATCAGCCCCAGCATTTT. Translating it yields CASSLTGLGNQPQHF.

The CDR3 sequence: CASSWQTGLAKNIQYF. The CDR3 DNA follows: TGTGCCAGCAGCTGGCAGACAGGACTAGCCAAAAACATTCAGTACTTC. The J gene is TRBJ2-4, the V gene TRBV5-6, with a possible D match to TRBD1 (6 bases). The CDR3 is 16 residues long. Germline loops: CDR1 SGHDT, CDR2 YYEEEE. V was shortened by 3 bases and J by 0 bases, with 13 bases between the two germline ends.

This chain joins TRBV11-2 and TRBJ2-2; TRBD2 is a possible D gene (6 bases). CDR1 is SGHAT, CDR2 FQNNGV, per germline. The V and J ends lost 5 bases and 7 bases respectively, with 17 bases between them. The CDR3 is 15 amino acids. The CDR3 loop is CASSVLGGIIGELFF. The DNA of the CDR3 is TGTGCCAGCAGCGTCCTTGGCGGGATCATCGGGGAGCTGTTTTTT.